This TCR beta chain comes out of a study of T cell responses to AZD1222 COVID-19 vaccine. Whole-study findings and limits: An increase in Spike-specific TCR breadth and depth was observed after two AZD1222 doses.

Trimming cost V 2 bases and J 9 bases; bases outside gene matches: 15. CDR1 and CDR2 from the germline V gene are SGHAT and FQNNGV. CDR3 size: 18 residues. In regard to this clone: Its antigen is still unknown.

Some clones are missing from TCRdb's copy, which holds only in-frame ones; the method was immunoSEQ multiplex PCR. Of roughly 120,000 clones in the sample, 90% to 95% were seen once. The sequencing used peripheral blood, collected 28 days after the second AZD1222 dose. The source of this sequence is an adult who received the AZD1222 COVID-19 vaccine. The chain employs TRBV11-2 and TRBJ1-6, with 8 bases that match TRBD1. CDR3 loop: CASSLQLQGTGGGSPLHF. In nucleotides, the CDR3 is TGTGCCAGCAGCTTACAGCTACAGGGGACAGGTGGAGGTTCACCCCTCCACTTT.